This TCR beta chain is drawn from a study of blood T cell repertoires in COVID-19. Across the whole study: In each case, the material was cDNA or gDNA derived from T cells, B-cell-depleted T cells, or PBMCs.

V gave up 3 bases and J gave up 7 bases; unmatched junction bases: 11. This CDR3 comprises 16 residues. Germline V gives CDR1 LGHNA, CDR2 YSLEER. Per the authors' pipeline: Amplifying reference gene primers gave estimates of nucleated cell counts. The data were produced by immunoSEQ multiplex PCR, yet TCRdb's version contains in-frame clones alone and is incomplete. From that table come the V and J calls and clone size; the DNA was used to work out D and trimming. The table has 40,000 to 50,000 clones, about 90% seen once. The sequenced sample was peripheral blood. This chain connects TRBV4-3 to TRBJ1-2; 10 nucleotides align to TRBD1. This clonotype originated in a man aged 60 to 75 with acute or convalescent COVID-19. This chain's CDR3 is CASSHTPTGGEGGYTF. The CDR3 DNA follows: TGCGCCAGCAGCCACACGCCGACAGGGGGCGAGGGTGGCTACACCTTC.